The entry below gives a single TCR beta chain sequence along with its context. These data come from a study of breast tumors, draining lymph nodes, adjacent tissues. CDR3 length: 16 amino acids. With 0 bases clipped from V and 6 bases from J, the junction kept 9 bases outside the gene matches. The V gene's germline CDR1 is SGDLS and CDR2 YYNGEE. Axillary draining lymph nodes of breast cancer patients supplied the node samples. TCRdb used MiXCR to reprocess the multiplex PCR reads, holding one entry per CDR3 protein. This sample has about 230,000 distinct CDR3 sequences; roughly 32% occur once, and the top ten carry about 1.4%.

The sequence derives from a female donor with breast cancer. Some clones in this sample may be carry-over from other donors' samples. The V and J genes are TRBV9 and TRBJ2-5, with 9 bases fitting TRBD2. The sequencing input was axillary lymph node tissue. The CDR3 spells CASSVGGSGSIKTQYF. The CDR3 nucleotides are TGTGCCAGCAGCGTAGGGGGTAGCGGGAGTATTAAGACCCAGTACTTC. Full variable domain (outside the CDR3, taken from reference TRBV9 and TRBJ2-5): DSGVTQTPKHLITATGQRVTLRCSPRSGDLSVYWYQQSLDQGLQFLIQYYNGEERAKGNILERFSAQQFPDLHSELNLSSLELGDSALYFCASSVGGSGSIKTQYFGPGTRLLVL.